This T cell receptor beta chain was documented in a study of cytomegalovirus exposure and HLA in healthy donors (dated by TCRdb to the late 2010s). About the study as a whole: In an earlier analysis of several hundred of the donors, 250 to 350 Gb of sequence data and 100 million or so unique TCR beta sequences from roughly 200 million T cells were reported. About 300 gigabases of sequencing data and approximately 85 million unique TCR sequences were included in an early release covering roughly 600 HLA-typed donors. Of the 350 to 450 genotyped donors, approximately 80% fell in the genetic ancestry cluster associated with self-reported Caucasian donors. The study aimed to test whether cataloging public T cell receptors could reveal signatures of past pathogen exposure. The study profiled the T cell repertoires of 666 subjects by immunosequencing and related them to cytomegalovirus serostatus. Besides the first cohort of 500 to 700 subjects, a separate validation cohort made up of roughly 120 different subjects was used. To predict cytomegalovirus infection status, the study combined high-throughput TCR immunosequencing, statistical association of individual TCRs with disease status, and machine learning. A later analysis re-analyzed previously published TCR beta repertoires from 660 or so donors and added high-resolution HLA genotyping to study TCR occurrence patterns. The later analysis used no new phenotypic data to find candidate immune exposures, relying instead on TCR beta sequences and their occurrence across donors. An earlier analysis of some 600 of the donors applied high-throughput TCR beta sequencing to assess whether each TCR beta V gene segment acted as functional or pseudogenic. Alongside the repertoire data, information on donor age, sex, ethnicity and CMV serostatus was compiled. A later genetic analysis used genome-wide SNP genotypes for about 60% of the roughly 700 donors, treating that subset as a discovery cohort. Every repertoire in the discovery cohort had been generated on one and the same sequencing platform. Both class I and class II loci were covered by HLA typing, at four-digit resolution. The number of typed donors differed by locus: about 629-630 for A, B, C, DRB1 and DQB1; approximately 530 for DQA1; some 610 for DPA1; and roughly 470 for DPB1. Several DR-DQ haplotypes were handled as single units for association and clustering because linkage in the cohort was strong. Among 398 genotyped donors of the cohort, an average of 235,054 unique TCR beta nucleotide sequences were sequenced per donor, 15% to 20% of them non-productive. The research as a whole found: Three of the identified cytomegalovirus-associated TCR beta chains were confirmed in vitro to be specific for cytomegalovirus antigens. Because counts were too low, 15 to 20 rarely observed V segments, including chromosome 9 orphons, were left out of the earlier analysis of 587 of the donors. It was suggested by the authors that the approach could potentially be generalized to other disease states and immunological phenotypes. Across donors, most TCR sequences were observed very rarely, whereas some public TCRs were present in many individuals. Broadly in line with IMGT annotations, most TCR beta V segments showed up in productive rearrangements about 87% or about 30% of the time in an earlier analysis of about 500 of the donors. A total of roughly 160 TCR beta chains were listed by the study as associated with cytomegalovirus. Compared with the roughly 670-donor mean, donors in an Asian-associated ancestry cluster had fewer N-insertions in productive TCRs, according to a later genetic analysis. The sequencing pipeline was judged likely to have produced a cluster of highly shared sequence variants as a technical artifact. Some IMGT-functional V segments, including TRBV6-2 and TRBV6-3, could not be distinguished by the 87-base-pair reads and were therefore excluded. Linkage disequilibrium might explain the correlated functional status among segregating V segments, but an unknown experimental factor could not be ruled out. Because HLA typing was unavailable for some donors at each locus, only the typed subset was used in association tests. When HLA alleles, especially DR and DQ, strongly co-occurred, attributing TCR associations to individual alleles was difficult. Sequencing depth was assumed to be roughly uniform across donors in the presence/absence analyses, though that assumption may not hold. For the cohort, immune exposure information was limited to CMV serostatus. Only TCR beta chains were sequenced in this cohort, and the absence of alpha or paired-chain data limited detectable features. In a later genetic analysis, a missense DCLRE1C variant was associated with V-gene and J-gene trimming of TCR beta chains, and the association was replicated in an independent cohort. A later analysis found that TCR association rates varied across HLA loci, with DRB1 alleles showing the most associated TCRs and HLA-C alleles the fewest. In a later analysis, HLA-associated TCR beta chains were found to be more clonally expanded and to have lower generation probabilities than equally common non-associated chains. The classifier was reported to diagnose cytomegalovirus status with high specificity and sensitivity in both the original cohort and the validation cohort. According to a later analysis, parvovirus B19, influenza, CMV and Epstein-Barr virus appeared linked to several top co-occurrence clusters. In a later analysis, around 17,000 TCR beta sequences were associated with specific HLA alleles at a false discovery rate of 0.05. In a later analysis, most CMV-associated TCR beta chains were found to appear HLA-restricted, with HLA associations seemingly driven largely by CMV exposure. A further reported finding was that TCR beta sequences accurately predicted the HLA-A and HLA-B alleles for most subjects in the first cohort.

In total, roughly 670 healthy bone marrow donors made up the cohort. At the time of sampling, every cohort member was nominally healthy, though immune exposures that went unrecorded were likely present. The donor was CMV seronegative and belonged to the group of over 300 seronegative cohort members. A peripheral blood sample was collected from each donor, and TCR beta sequencing was performed on peripheral blood mononuclear cells. Genomic DNA was extracted from the blood cell samples with the Qiagen DNeasy Blood Extraction Kit. Looking up the germline V gene yields CDR1 KGHSH and CDR2 LQKENI. From its cysteine to its phenylalanine, the CDR3 spans 15 amino acids. Only the CDR3 region is kept as DNA, spanning 45 bases read in frame from base 1. Here V drops 3 bases and J drops 1 base, and the junction holds 2 bases not matched to any gene. On this clone: Which antigen it targets is not known. No quality values exist for individual bases; no much larger clone is one base distant.

Receptors were amplified or captured by the immunoSEQ multiplex PCR assay. The multiplex PCR relied on a mix of 60 forward primers for TCR Vbeta segments and 13 reverse primers for TCR Jbeta segments. A multiplex PCR assay on genomic DNA amplified the CDR3 region of rearranged TCR beta genes. The amplified TCR beta libraries were sequenced on the Illumina HiSeq System as 87-base-pair reads. From the authors' description of their analysis: In a later analysis, some 80 million unique TCR beta chains were counted across the approximately 640 repertoires, and roughly 9.9 million of these chains were shared by at least two donors. Raw reads were error-corrected and collapsed into unique sequences by a nearest-neighbor algorithm in which closely related sequences were merged to remove PCR and sequencing errors. CDR3 sequences were aligned to IMGT reference sequences to assign V, D and J gene segments. For a sequence to be retained, a match of at least six nucleotides was required to both a V gene segment and a J gene segment. A rearrangement counted as productive if the CDR3 had no stop codons and remained in frame with V and J, and every other rearrangement counted as non-productive. CDR3 was defined by IMGT convention, running from the second conserved V-encoded cysteine to the conserved J-encoded phenylalanine. The earlier analysis of about 570 of the donors excluded any sequence lacking an unambiguous match to a single V gene segment. In an earlier analysis of a few hundred of the donors, V segments were called functional above 56.7% productive rearrangements and were called segregating when the between-donor standard deviation exceeded 5%. A statistical classification framework was developed to diagnose cytomegalovirus status using the catalog of TCR beta chain sequences. In a later analysis, TCR nucleotide sequences were compared against IMGT/GENE-DB human TR gene sequences so that V and J genes could be assigned. The TCRdist pipeline was used in a later analysis to assign CDR3 sequences and most-parsimonious VDJ recombination scenarios. In a later analysis, each TCR beta chain was defined by its CDR3 amino acid sequence together with its V-gene family, and reads without a unique V-gene family were excluded. To address suspected cross-contamination and a sequencing artifact, a later analysis removed a few hundred highly shared, low-generation-probability nucleotide sequences. In a later analysis, a clonal expansion index for each public chain was calculated from normalized within-repertoire ranks of inferred template counts. A later analysis computed generation probabilities with a VDJ recombination model fitted to out-of-frame rearrangements, and checked the results against IGoR. In a later analysis, hypergeometric tests were used to score TCR-TCR, TCR-HLA and TCR-CMV co-occurrence, with a repertoire-size bias correction applied to TCR pairs. False discovery rates were estimated in a later analysis by permuting HLA or CMV assignments 20 times. A later analysis grouped co-occurring TCRs with DBSCAN, adding TCRdist sequence similarity when clustering within HLA-allele-positive subsets. Repertoires with fewer than 30,000 or more than 120,000 public chains were left out of co-occurrence clustering, as were several repertoires with anomalous nucleotide sharing. TCRdb mirrors the immuneACCESS table, restricted to in-frame sequences. Some clones are absent from its copies; in checked studies, under half trace to an unresolved V gene, and the reason for the others is unknown. Clonal size and the V and J genes are those of that table, whereas D and trimming came from the DNA. The sample contains roughly 180,000 clones, 80% to 85% of them found a single time. The ten largest clones add up to 0.2% to 0.3% of the sample.

The chain employs TRBV18 and TRBJ1-3; 8 nucleotides in the junction match TRBD1. This receptor was identified in a boy younger than 18 in good health and CMV-seronegative. The sample was PBMCs. This receptor has the CDR3 CASSPQGASGNTIYF. In nucleotide form, the sequence is TGTGCCAGCTCACCCCAGGGGGCATCTGGAAACACCATATATTTT.